In its sample, the clone carrying this TCR beta chain was seen a few times. V was cut by 7 bases and J by 7 bases, with 14 bases left in between. The germline gives CDR1 MNHEY, CDR2 SVGAGI. The CDR3 sequence is 14 residues long. One Seattle source followed patients from active infection through their disease course. This entry comes from a study of blood T cell repertoires in COVID-19. Study at large: Spain, Italy and the United States supplied samples that represented acute and convalescent COVID-19. Nucleic acid was either cDNA or gDNA, and it came from T cells, B-cell-depleted T cells, or PBMCs.

Sequencing was performed with immunoSEQ multiplex PCR; in TCRdb, only in-frame clones are kept and a portion is missing. Of about 88,000 clones in the sample, around 88% were seen once. The TCR originated in a woman between 55 and 75 years old with COVID-19, enrolled during active disease. Source material: peripheral blood. V and J are TRBV6-5 and TRBJ1-6, with D uncertain. The CDR3 sequence is CASIFPGGNSPLHF. Written as DNA, the CDR3 is TGTGCCAGCATTTTCCCGGGAGGCAATTCACCCCTCCACTTT.